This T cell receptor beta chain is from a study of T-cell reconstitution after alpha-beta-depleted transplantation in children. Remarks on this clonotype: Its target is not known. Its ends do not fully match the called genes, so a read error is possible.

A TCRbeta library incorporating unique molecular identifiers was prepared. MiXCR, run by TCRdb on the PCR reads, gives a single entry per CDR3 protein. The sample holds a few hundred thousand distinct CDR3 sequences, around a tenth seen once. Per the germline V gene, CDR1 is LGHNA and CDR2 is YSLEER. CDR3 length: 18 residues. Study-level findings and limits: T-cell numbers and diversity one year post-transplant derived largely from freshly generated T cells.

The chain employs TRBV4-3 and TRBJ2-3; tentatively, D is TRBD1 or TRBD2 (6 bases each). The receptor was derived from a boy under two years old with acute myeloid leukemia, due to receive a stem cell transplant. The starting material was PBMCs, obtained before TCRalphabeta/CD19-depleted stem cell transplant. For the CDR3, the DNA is TGCGCCAGAAGCCAAGATACGGTTGGGGGGCTTTGGACAGATACGCAGTATTTT. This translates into CARSQDTVGGLWTDTQYF.